This paragraph covers one T cell receptor beta chain sequence. Its target is unknown. The PCR ran on 60 Vbeta and 13 Jbeta primers. The table came from immunoSEQ multiplex PCR; TCRdb's copy has only in-frame clones and leaves some out. Among over 200,000 clones, roughly 79% were seen once, and the ten largest hold approximately 0.5%. This sample is part of a study of cytomegalovirus exposure and HLA in healthy donors. On the study more broadly: Unique TCRs from HLA-typed donors, some 85 million of them, were held in an early data release. Study-wide results and limits: A later analysis linked a missense DCLRE1C variant to TCR beta V- and J-gene trimming.

Looked up from germline, CDR1 is LNHDA and CDR2 is SQIVND (reference sequence). V shed 0 bases and J shed 7 bases, with 19 bases lying between them. There are 16 residues in the CDR3. Sequenced input: PBMCs. The TCR comes from a woman aged 40 to 55 in good health and CMV-seronegative. The genes are TRBV19 and TRBJ2-7; possible D gene TRBD1, 6 bases. The DNA of the CDR3 is TGTGCCAGTAGTATAGATAACCGGGACAACGACGCTGAGCAGTACTTC. Protein product: CASSIDNRDNDAEQYF.